This T cell receptor (beta chain) was observed in a study of blood T cells in healthy people across ages. Study-level information: Capturing about one barcoded beta molecule per two T cells was achieved by template switching.

This CDR3 is built from 15 residues. Germline loops: CDR1 SGHRS, CDR2 YFSETQ. V gave up 0 bases and J gave up 6 bases, with 15 bases separating them. General observations from the study: There were more naive CD4+ cells and higher diversity in long-lived donors than in aged donors.

PCR was performed a second time for roughly 7 to 12 cycles using a sample-barcoded 5' primer and a J-beta primer mix. Using its own MiXCR run on the 5' RACE reads, TCRdb lists one record per CDR3 protein. Found here are 1.5 million to 2 million distinct CDR3 sequences, 34% of them singletons; the top ten hold around 11%. Concerning this clonotype: Its specificity is unknown.

Sequenced input: blood. The V and J genes are TRBV5-1 and TRBJ1-1; possible D gene TRBD1, 5 bases. This TCR was sampled from a woman between 25 and 40 years old in good health. The CDR3 DNA follows: TGCGCCAGCAGCTTGGTCAGGGCACCAGAGGCTGAAGCTTTCTTT. Protein product: CASSLVRAPEAEAFF.